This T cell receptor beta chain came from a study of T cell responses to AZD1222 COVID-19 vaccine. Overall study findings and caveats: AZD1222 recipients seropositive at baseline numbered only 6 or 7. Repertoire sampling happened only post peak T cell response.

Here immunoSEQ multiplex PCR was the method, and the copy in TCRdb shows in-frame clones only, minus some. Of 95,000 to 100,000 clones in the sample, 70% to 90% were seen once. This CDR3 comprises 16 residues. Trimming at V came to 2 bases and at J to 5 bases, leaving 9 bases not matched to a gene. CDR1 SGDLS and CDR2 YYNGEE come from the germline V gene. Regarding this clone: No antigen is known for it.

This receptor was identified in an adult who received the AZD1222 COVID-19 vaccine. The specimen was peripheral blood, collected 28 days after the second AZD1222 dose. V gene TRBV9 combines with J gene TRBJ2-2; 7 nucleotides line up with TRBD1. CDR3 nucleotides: TGTGCCAGCAGCGTCCCGGGACCAGGGGGTACCGGGGAGCTGTTTTTT. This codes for CASSVPGPGGTGELFF.